This TCR beta chain was obtained from a study of blood T cell repertoires in COVID-19. About the study: From T cells, B-cell-depleted T cells, or PBMCs came the material, which was cDNA or gDNA.

The data were produced by immunoSEQ multiplex PCR, yet TCRdb's version contains in-frame clones alone and is incomplete. The sample contains 310,000 or so clones, 80% to 90% of which appear only once. This CDR3 is built from 14 residues. The germline V gene has CDR1 SGHTA and CDR2 FQGNSA. The V end lost 3 bases, the J end lost 7 bases, and 10 bases lay between the germline ends. The specimen was peripheral blood. This TCR was recovered from a woman between 50 and 59 years old with acute or convalescent COVID-19. The chain uses TRBV7-2 and TRBJ1-6; possible D gene TRBD1, 6 bases. In DNA form, the CDR3 reads TGTGCCAGCAGCTTCGGACAGCCGAATTCACCCCTCCACTTT. As protein: CASSFGQPNSPLHF.